This TCR beta chain was sequenced in a study of blood T cell repertoires in COVID-19. The CDR3 is 13 residues long. Unmatched junction bases numbered 7, after V lost 7 bases and J lost 5 bases. Germline V gene lookup returns CDR1 MNHEY and CDR2 SMNVEV (reference sequence). Seattle patient enrollment occurred during active infection, with longitudinal follow-up thereafter. Under the authors' procedure: Quantification of nucleated cells was approximated via reference gene primer amplification. Clones were read by immunoSEQ multiplex PCR, and TCRdb kept only the in-frame ones, dropping some. V, J and clone size are taken as reported in that table, and D and trimming were inferred from the DNA itself. This sample has about 360,000 clones; around nine tenths occur once, and the top ten carry about 7.6%.

Sequenced: peripheral blood. V and J are TRBV27 and TRBJ1-1; 7 bases map to TRBD1. The clonotype comes from a woman aged 55-69 years with COVID-19, enrolled during active disease. Here the CDR3 reads CASKTGLGTEAFF. CDR3 bases: TGTGCCAGCAAGACAGGGCTAGGGACTGAAGCTTTCTTT.